The T cell receptor beta chain under discussion was sequenced for a study of T cell clonotyping in hematopoietic cell transplantation (dated by TCRdb to about 2021). Regarding the research as a whole: Recipient samples taken before transplant were obtained following cytoreduction. The study collected around 150 blood samples from 30 to 45 consecutive transplant recipients and their related donors. Patients were recruited between 2015 and January 2017 and followed until late 2020 or death.

TCR beta CDR3 regions were amplified from genomic DNA with the immunoSEQ assay, a bias-controlled multiplex PCR using V- and J-specific primers. In a second PCR step, the CDR3 amplicons were tagged with a proprietary barcode plus Illumina adapter sequences. CDR3 libraries were sequenced on an Illumina MiSeq instrument. In the paper's pipeline: immunoSEQ Analyzer 3.0 was used for export and quality control, with R Bioconductor and Immunarch used for downstream analyses. Only productive rearrangements within the normalized downsampled data set were used in the calculation of repertoire metrics. Clonotypes larger than 5 templates in the normalized cohort were defined as pathologically expanded. Repertoire diversity was measured with the Inverse Simpson Index. To capture all clonotypes, CMV-specificity analyses were performed on the non-normalized data set. TCRdb re-hosts the immuneACCESS table, in-frame sequences only. Its copies lack some clones; in the studies checked, an unresolved V gene accounts for under half of them, and the cause for the rest is not known. V, J and clone size derive from that table, while D and trimming were established from the DNA sequence. The sample data list about 80,000 clones, and about 96% of these were observed just once. The top ten clonotypes cover around 1.5% of the sample.

Note on this clone: Its antigen is unknown. Nothing much larger sits one base from this clone, and base qualities are not available.

This specimen's time point label, per the study, means: recipient sample about 28 days before transplant, after cytoreduction. Blood from recipients was drawn about 28 days before transplant and again at days 30, 100 and 180 after transplant. Using Nuclei Lysis Solution, genomic DNA was extracted from unfractionated peripheral blood mononuclear cells that were either fresh or cryopreserved. The germline V gene supplies CDR1 SNHLY and CDR2 FYNNEI. The CDR3 numbers 11 residues from cysteine through phenylalanine. Of all the DNA, just the CDR3 is kept, 33 bases in frame from base 1. The V end loses 7 bases and the J end loses 3 bases, and a stretch of 6 bases separates them. The full study reports these points: Only a small fraction of recipient repertoires overlapped donor repertoires, with over 97% appearing de novo at the given depth. The sample size was limited and the cells went unsorted, which meant the CD4 and CD8 repertoire contributions could not be told apart. After transplant, TCR diversity in recipients dropped, and pathologically expanded clonotypes climbed progressively between day 30 and day 180. Broader posttransplant TCR repertoire diversity was predicted by donor and pretransplant recipient Inverse Simpson Index values.

This TCR was recovered from a woman aged 45-65 years with acute myeloid leukemia. Some clones in this sample may be carry-over from other donors' samples. Source: peripheral blood mononuclear cells, taken before stem cell transplant. The sequence is built from TRBV2 and TRBJ1-1; the D gene cannot be named for sure. Here is the DNA: TGTGCCAGCAAGGGTGACACTGAAGCTTTCTTT. Its protein reads: CASKGDTEAFF.